This T cell receptor (beta chain) is from a study of CD8+ T cells in alopecia areata. Study summary: Tofacitinib administration to treated patients was oral, at 5 to 10 mg twice daily. Points from the study as a whole: Across lesional scalp, and particularly alopecia totalis/universalis, clonality surpassed that of normal scalp. The study found that many expanded lesional clones persisted in scalp and blood during tofacitinib. In scalp, tofacitinib significantly decreased clonality and expanded CD8+ clones among the top 100.

Investigators isolated RNA and reverse transcribed it into cDNA to act as the sequencing template. Repertoires were generated with immunoSEQ multiplex PCR, while TCRdb's copy carries only in-frame clones and drops some. The sample has roughly 98,000 clones, 50% to 75% seen once. Treatment meaning: oral pan-JAK inhibitor, 5-10 mg twice daily. V was trimmed by 5 bases and J by 2 bases, leaving 10 bases between them. Germline assignment: CDR1 SGHVS and CDR2 FNYEAQ. The length of the CDR3 is 13 residues. On this clone itself: Its specificity is not known.

The input for sequencing was CD8+ T cells sorted from blood, taken at week 4, from a patient treated with tofacitinib. The TCR comes from a human donor with alopecia areata. This sequence joins TRBV7-6 and TRBJ2-7; D perhaps matches TRBD1 (6 bases). CDR3 in amino acids: CASSAGATYEQYF. The CDR3 DNA is TGTGCCAGCAGCGCAGGGGCTACCTACGAGCAGTACTTC.